This T cell receptor (beta chain) was sequenced for a study of radiotherapy plus CTLA-4 blockade in lung cancer. Overall study results and limits: The study found tumor-derived TCR clones expanded in blood after radiotherapy plus ipilimumab.

The table came from immunoSEQ multiplex PCR; TCRdb's copy has only in-frame clones and leaves some out. The table has tens of thousands of clones, less than 80% seen once; the top ten hold roughly 9.7%. CDR3 size: 14 residues. Germline V gene data show CDR1 as SGHKS and CDR2 as YYEKEE (reference sequence). V lost 4 bases, J lost 4 bases, and 15 bases lay in between. In the case of this clone: What it recognizes is unknown.

Here the sequenced sample was peripheral blood, taken from a patient treated with radiotherapy plus ipilimumab. The origin of this receptor is a human donor with non-small cell lung cancer who had a complete response to radiotherapy plus ipilimumab. V is TRBV5-5 and J is TRBJ2-7, with D tentatively TRBD2 (5 bases). The CDR3 sequence: CASSLPLVTYEQYF. The CDR3 DNA sequence: TGTGCCAGCAGCCTCCCACTAGTTACGTACGAGCAGTACTTC.